The source of this T cell receptor beta chain is a study of T cells after yellow fever vaccination. Regarding the study as a whole: A large majority of primary-vaccination clones showed up again after the booster (about 97% CD4, about 90% CD8). A weaker but faster secondary response was observed, peaking on day 5 versus 15.

Deletions cut 3 bases from V and 8 bases from J, with 7 bases between. This CDR3 spans 11 amino acids. CDR1 and CDR2 from the germline V gene are SEHNR and FQNEAQ (reference sequence). This clonotype was seen ten or more times. Its matching antigen is unknown. Each CDR3 protein is one row after TCRdb ran MiXCR on the 5' RACE reads. The table records some 290,000 distinct CDR3 sequences, about 10% of them present only once. This clonotype originated in a man between 18 and 35 years old who received the YFV17D yellow fever vaccine. The specimen was CD4+ T cells sorted from PBMCs, collected 45 days after the yellow fever booster vaccination. The chain has TRBV7-9 and TRBJ1-1; D might be TRBD1 (5 bases). CDR3 loop: CASSFGGEAFF. The CDR3 nucleotides read TGTGCCAGCAGCTTTGGGGGAGAAGCTTTCTTT.